These 31 T cell receptor beta chains originate from one sample sequenced in a study of CD8+ T cells in alopecia areata. Extraction and reverse transcription of RNA yielded cDNA as the sequencing template. Repertoires were generated with immunoSEQ multiplex PCR, while TCRdb's copy carries only in-frame clones and drops some. The repertoire holds roughly 180,000 clones, roughly 60% seen once, with 1.7% in the top ten. The material sequenced was CD4+ T cells sorted from blood, taken at week 0. The receptors here all came from a human donor with alopecia areata.

The J gene is TRBJ2-7, the V gene TRBV29-1, with D tentatively TRBD1 (5 bases). Trimming stripped 4 bases from V and 1 base from J, with 11 bases between. CDR1 is SQVTM, CDR2 ANQGSEA, per germline. The CDR3 is made up of 13 amino acids. The CDR3 DNA sequence: TGCAGCGTTGGAGACAGAGAATCCTACGAGCAGTACTTC. It is translated as CSVGDRESYEQYF.

This rearrangement joins TRBV29-1 to TRBJ2-1; D perhaps matches TRBD1 (6 bases). V was trimmed by 5 bases and J by 4 bases, leaving 9 bases between them. There are 12 residues in the CDR3. Germline CDR1 reads SQVTM; CDR2 reads ANQGSEA. CDR3 coding DNA: TGCAGCGTTCTAGGACAGTACAATGAGCAGTTCTTC. Its protein is CSVLGQYNEQFF.

This chain links TRBV29-1 with TRBJ2-7; D is ambiguous. V gave up 4 bases and J gave up 6 bases, with 10 bases separating them. The CDR3 loop spans 11 amino acids. CDR1 is SQVTM and CDR2 is ANQGSEA in the germline V gene. The CDR3 reads CSVGRNGEQYF. In DNA form, the CDR3 reads TGCAGCGTTGGACGGAACGGCGAGCAGTACTTC.

A few counts support this clone. CDR3 bases: TGTGCCTGGAATTGGGACTATGGCTACACCTTC. It translates to CAWNWDYGYTF. The J gene is TRBJ1-2, the V gene TRBV30; D ambiguous. Trimming cost V 4 bases and J 3 bases, with 6 bases left between them. Germline assignment: CDR1 GTSNPN and CDR2 SVGIG (reference sequence). CDR3 length: 11 residues.

The genes are TRBV11-3 and TRBJ2-7; D gene ambiguous. There are 13 residues in the CDR3. Per germline, CDR1 SGHNT and CDR2 YENEEA. Between the trimmed V and J ends, which lost 4 bases and 3 bases, there was a span of 10 bases. The CDR3 is CASSSNGDYEQYF. The CDR3 DNA sequence: TGTGCCAGCAGCTCGAACGGAGACTACGAGCAGTACTTC. The full variable domain, in which reference TRBV11-3 and TRBJ2-7 provide the parts outside the CDR3, is EAGVVQSPRYKIIEKKQPVAFWCNPISGHNTLYWYLQNLGQGPELLIRYENEEAVDDSQLPKDRFSAERLKGVDSTLKIQPAELGDSAVYLCASSSNGDYEQYFGPGTRLTVT.

The count of this clone is one. CDR3 sequence (DNA): TGTGCCAGCAGCGTAGAGGGACTAGCGTTTCTCGGGGAGCTGTTTTTT. This encodes CASSVEGLAFLGELFF. The genes are TRBV9 and TRBJ2-2, with TRBD2 identical over 10 bases. Trimming took 0 bases from V and 7 from J; bases not matched to a gene: 6. Germline V lookup: CDR1 SGDLS, CDR2 YYNGEE. The CDR3 contains 16 residues.

The genes are TRBV6-5 and TRBJ2-3, with a possible D match to TRBD1 (5 bases). The CDR3 totals 13 residues. V was shortened by 7 bases and J by 5 bases, with 13 bases between the two germline ends. CDR1 is MNHEY and CDR2 is SVGAGI in the germline V gene. CDR3 sequence: CASTLRQKDTQYF. The CDR3 DNA sequence: TGTGCCAGCACCTTACGACAGAAAGATACGCAGTATTTT.

This chain uses TRBV11-3 with TRBJ1-6; 7 nucleotides align to TRBD1. J was trimmed by 7 bases and V by 5 bases; bases with no gene match: 5. The CDR3 has 14 amino acids. Germline lookup yields CDR1 SGHNT and CDR2 YENEEA. The CDR3: CASSGQGGNSPLHF. The CDR3 DNA reads TGTGCCAGCAGCGGCCAAGGGGGCAATTCACCCCTCCACTTT.

The chain links TRBV29-1 to TRBJ1-1; possible D gene TRBD1, 6 bases. V was clipped by 6 bases and J by 4 bases, with 12 bases between them. The CDR3 runs 12 residues. CDR1 is SQVTM and CDR2 is ANQGSEA in the germline V gene. CDR3 DNA sequence: TGCAGCGTGCACAGGGATGGCACTGAAGCTTTCTTT. This encodes CSVHRDGTEAFF. The full variable domain, completed using reference TRBV29-1 and TRBJ1-1, is SAVISQKPSRDICQRGTSLTIQCQVDSQVTMMFWYRQQPGQSLTLIATANQGSEATYESGFVIDKFPISRPNLTFSTLTVSNMSPEDSSIYLCSVHRDGTEAFFGQGTRLTVV.

This clone showed up just a few times. The chain is built from TRBV29-1 and TRBJ2-5, with TRBD2 matching over 8 bases. Germline V lookup: CDR1 SQVTM, CDR2 ANQGSEA. The CDR3 totals 11 residues. CDR3 coding DNA: TGCAGAGCGGGGGAGGGAGAGACCCAGTACTTC. Translated: CRAGEGETQYF.

This chain uses TRBV5-1 with TRBJ2-5, with 9 bases lining up with TRBD1. The ends lost 4 bases at V and 5 bases at J; junction bases unmatched: 9. The germline V gene encodes CDR1 SGHRS and CDR2 YFSETQ. The CDR3 extends over 15 amino acids. As DNA, the CDR3 is TGCGCCAGCAGCCGACAACAGGGGGCTGGGGAGACCCAGTACTTC. Translation: CASSRQQGAGETQYF.

The J gene is TRBJ2-1, the V gene TRBV9; TRBD2 matches 10 bases. Germline V lookup: CDR1 SGDLS, CDR2 YYNGEE. The CDR3 has 15 residues. V shed 0 bases and J 4 bases; nucleotides not matched to a gene: 1. The CDR3 sequence: CASSVDSGGYNEQFF. CDR3 coding DNA: TGTGCCAGCAGCGTAGATAGCGGGGGGTACAATGAGCAGTTCTTC.

The rearrangement joins TRBV11-2 to TRBJ2-3, with 14 bases aligning to TRBD2. V was pared by 6 bases and J by 2 bases, with 4 bases of the junction left unmatched. CDR3 size: 16 residues. Germline loops: CDR1 SGHAT, CDR2 FQNNGV. The CDR3 loop reads CASRRTSGRITDTQYF. For the CDR3, the DNA is TGTGCCAGCAGGAGGACTAGCGGGAGGATCACAGATACGCAGTATTTT. Complete variable domain (other parts from reference TRBV11-2 and TRBJ2-3): EAGVAQSPRYKIIEKRQSVAFWCNPISGHATLYWYQQILGQGPKLLIQFQNNGVVDDSQLPKDRFSAERLKGVDSTLKIQPAKLEDSAVYLCASRRTSGRITDTQYFGPGTRLTVL.

The table lists this clone with a count of one. Different DNA sequences within this sample yield the same CDR3. The chain carries TRBV10-3 and TRBJ1-2; 8 nucleotides align to TRBD1. The V gene's germline CDR1 is ENHRY and CDR2 SYGVKD. The CDR3 totals 14 residues. V was clipped by 2 bases and J by 2 bases; unmatched bases: 1. CDR3: CAISEGQGNYGYTF. In DNA form, the CDR3 reads TGTGCCATCAGTGAGGGACAGGGAAACTATGGCTACACCTTC.

The rearrangement uses TRBV5-6 and TRBJ2-3, with 10 bases aligning to TRBD1. Per germline, CDR1 SGHDT and CDR2 YYEEEE. The CDR3 runs 17 residues. V trimming: 2 bases; J trimming: 3 bases; junction bases outside the gene matches: 9. The CDR3 DNA reads as TGTGCCAGCAGCTTACGGGACAGGGGCCCTTGGACAGATACGCAGTATTTT. Its protein is CASSLRDRGPWTDTQYF. Full variable domain (missing parts from reference TRBV5-6 and TRBJ2-3): DAGVTQSPTHLIKTRGQQVTLRCSPKSGHDTVSWYQQALGQGPQFIFQYYEEEERQRGNFPDRFSGHQFPNYSSELNVNALLLGDSALYLCASSLRDRGPWTDTQYFGPGTRLTVL.

V is TRBV2 and J is TRBJ2-2, with a possible D match to TRBD1 (6 bases). Germline values: CDR1 SNHLY, CDR2 FYNNEI. The V and J ends lost 5 bases and 3 bases respectively, with 13 bases between them. The CDR3 consists of 15 residues. CDR3: CASSLQGSDTGELFF. CDR3 nucleotides: TGTGCCAGCAGTCTACAGGGCTCGGACACCGGGGAGCTGTTTTTT.

This rearrangement joins TRBV4-1 to TRBJ1-6; D may be TRBD1 (6 bases). Germline V gives CDR1 MGHRA, CDR2 YSYEKL. Trimming took off 4 bases at V and 1 base at J, with 20 bases between the two ends. The CDR3 sequence is 19 residues long. The CDR3 bases are TGCGCCAGCAGCCCCGCCGACAGGCCGACAACTTCCTATAATTCACCCCTCCACTTT. It is translated as CASSPADRPTTSYNSPLHF.

There are a few counts of this clone. The chain employs TRBV30 and TRBJ1-4; the match to TRBD1 covers 9 bases. The CDR3 is 16 residues long. V was pared by 1 base and J by 6 bases, with 9 bases of the junction left unmatched. Germline CDR1 is GTSNPN and CDR2 is SVGIG (reference sequence). The DNA of the CDR3 is TGTGCCTGGAGTGAATCTAGGACAGGGGAGGATGAAAAACTGTTTTTT. It encodes CAWSESRTGEDEKLFF.

The gene calls are TRBV30 and TRBJ1-2; tentatively, D is TRBD1 (6 bases). Germline lookup yields CDR1 GTSNPN and CDR2 SVGIG (reference sequence). The CDR3 loop spans 13 amino acids. V dropped 4 bases and J dropped 8 bases, with 17 bases sitting between them. This chain's CDR3 is CAWKYPDSRGYTF. DNA of the CDR3: TGTGCCTGGAAATACCCGGACAGTCGGGGCTACACCTTC.

This CDR3 is CASSLSPGSNQPQHF. DNA for the CDR3: TGTGCCAGCAGCTTAAGCCCCGGAAGCAATCAGCCCCAGCATTTT. This chain joins TRBV7-2 and TRBJ1-5; D is uncertain. There are 15 residues in the CDR3. Trimming shortened V by 2 bases and J by 1 base, and 9 bases separated the two germline ends. Germline V gene lookup returns CDR1 SGHTA and CDR2 FQGNSA.

This clone has just one count. The V gene is TRBV29-1, the J gene TRBJ2-5; TRBD1 aligns across 7 bases. This CDR3 is 14 amino acids long. Looked up from germline, CDR1 is SQVTM and CDR2 is ANQGSEA. V was clipped by 3 bases and J by 0 bases; unmatched bases: 4. This chain's CDR3 is CSVDGTGDQETQYF. As DNA, the CDR3 is TGCAGCGTTGACGGAACAGGGGACCAAGAGACCCAGTACTTC.

The table lists this clone with a few counts. The rearrangement links TRBV29-1 to TRBJ2-7, with D tentatively TRBD1 or TRBD2 (6 bases each). Germline V gives CDR1 SQVTM, CDR2 ANQGSEA. Trimming took 5 bases from V and 6 from J, leaving 17 bases between them. This CDR3 is built from 13 residues. CDR3 DNA: TGCAGCGTTACCCCTCTAGGGGGAGGCGAGCAGTACTTC. Its translation: CSVTPLGGGEQYF.

V usage is TRBV9 and J usage is TRBJ2-7; 8 bases are a match to TRBD2. V lost 4 bases to trimming and J lost 7 bases; unmatched junction nucleotides: 7. The CDR3 covers 13 residues. Germline V CDR1 and CDR2: SGDLS, YYNGEE. CDR3 region: CASSSHGREEQYF. In DNA form, the CDR3 reads TGTGCCAGCAGCTCACACGGGAGGGAGGAGCAGTACTTC.

The V call is TRBV7-3, the J call TRBJ2-5; possibly TRBD2 for D (7 bases). Germline V lookup: CDR1 SGHTA, CDR2 FQGTGA. CDR3 length: 14 residues. Trimming removed 5 bases from V and 6 bases from J, with 16 bases in between. CDR3 bases: TGTGCCAGCAGCCCCGCGGGGGCAGTGAAGACCCAGTACTTC. This encodes CASSPAGAVKTQYF.

The V gene is TRBV2, the J gene TRBJ1-5; TRBD1 might be the D (6 bases). Germline V gene lookup returns CDR1 SNHLY and CDR2 FYNNEI. With 4 bases removed from V and 4 bases from J, the gap between germline ends came to 11 bases. The CDR3 length is 14 residues. CDR3 sequence reads: CASSADQGNQPQHF. CDR3 in DNA: TGTGCCAGCAGTGCGGACCAGGGGAATCAGCCCCAGCATTTT.

This clone was seen only a few times. The chain recombines TRBV11-3 with TRBJ2-7, with a possible D match to TRBD2 (5 bases). CDR3 length: 15 amino acids. Trimming left V 4 bases short and J 4 bases short, with 17 bases between. Looked up from germline, CDR1 is SGHNT and CDR2 is YENEEA. This CDR3 is CASSYGDSPIYEQYF. The CDR3 DNA is TGTGCCAGCAGCTACGGGGATTCCCCGATTTACGAGCAGTACTTC.

This sequence joins TRBV30 and TRBJ1-4, with no clear D. V was cut by 3 bases and J by 4 bases, with 3 bases left in between. The germline CDR1 and CDR2 sequences are GTSNPN and SVGIG (reference sequence). This CDR3 spans 11 amino acids. The CDR3 coding sequence is TGTGCCTGGAGGGTTAATGAAAAACTGTTTTTT. It is translated as CAWRVNEKLFF.

This clone appeared a few times. The chain is built from TRBV2 and TRBJ2-7; D unresolved. V lost 4 bases, J lost 7 bases, and 8 bases lay in between. The germline V gene encodes CDR1 SNHLY and CDR2 FYNNEI. The CDR3 has 11 residues. CDR3 protein: CASSVIREQYF. As DNA, the CDR3 is TGTGCCAGCAGTGTAATTCGGGAGCAGTACTTC.

This sequence joins TRBV5-6 and TRBJ2-7, with 10 bases aligning to TRBD1. This CDR3 is built from 13 residues. V shed 4 bases and J 5 bases; nucleotides not matched to a gene: 3. Germline V gene lookup returns CDR1 SGHDT and CDR2 YYEEEE. The CDR3 region has the DNA TGTGCCAGCAGCCCGGGACAGGGGAACGAGCAGTACTTC. It specifies CASSPGQGNEQYF.

The chain couples TRBV29-1 to TRBJ1-1; TRBD1 agrees at 7 bases. The CDR3 has 15 amino acids. Trimming at V came to 2 bases and at J to 1 base, leaving 7 bases not matched to a gene. Looked up from germline, CDR1 is SQVTM and CDR2 is ANQGSEA. The CDR3 here is CSVEKQGRRNTEAFF. The CDR3 nucleotides read TGCAGCGTTGAAAAACAGGGGAGGAGGAACACTGAAGCTTTCTTT.

The chain joins TRBV29-1 to TRBJ2-5; the match to TRBD2 covers 8 bases. V gave up 7 bases and J gave up 2 bases; unmatched junction bases: 9. The CDR3 sequence is 14 residues long. In germline, CDR1 is SQVTM, CDR2 ANQGSEA. The CDR3 DNA sequence: TGCAGCGCCCGGGAGGGACAAGGGCAAGAGACCCAGTACTTC. This encodes CSAREGQGQETQYF.